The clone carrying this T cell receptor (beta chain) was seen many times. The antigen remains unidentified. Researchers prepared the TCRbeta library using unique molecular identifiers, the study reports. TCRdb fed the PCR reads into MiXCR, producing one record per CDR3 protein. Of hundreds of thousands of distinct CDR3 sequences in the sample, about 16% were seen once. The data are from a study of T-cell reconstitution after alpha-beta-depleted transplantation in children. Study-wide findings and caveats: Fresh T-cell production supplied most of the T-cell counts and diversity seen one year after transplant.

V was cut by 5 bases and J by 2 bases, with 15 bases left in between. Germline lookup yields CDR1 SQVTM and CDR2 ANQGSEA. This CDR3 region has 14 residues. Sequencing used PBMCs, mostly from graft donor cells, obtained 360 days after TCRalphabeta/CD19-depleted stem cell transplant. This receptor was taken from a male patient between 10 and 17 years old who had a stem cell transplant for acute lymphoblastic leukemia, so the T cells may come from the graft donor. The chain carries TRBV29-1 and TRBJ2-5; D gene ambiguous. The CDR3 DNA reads TGCAGCGTTCCCCTAGTGCCCGCACAAGAGACCCAGTACTTC. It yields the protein CSVPLVPAQETQYF.